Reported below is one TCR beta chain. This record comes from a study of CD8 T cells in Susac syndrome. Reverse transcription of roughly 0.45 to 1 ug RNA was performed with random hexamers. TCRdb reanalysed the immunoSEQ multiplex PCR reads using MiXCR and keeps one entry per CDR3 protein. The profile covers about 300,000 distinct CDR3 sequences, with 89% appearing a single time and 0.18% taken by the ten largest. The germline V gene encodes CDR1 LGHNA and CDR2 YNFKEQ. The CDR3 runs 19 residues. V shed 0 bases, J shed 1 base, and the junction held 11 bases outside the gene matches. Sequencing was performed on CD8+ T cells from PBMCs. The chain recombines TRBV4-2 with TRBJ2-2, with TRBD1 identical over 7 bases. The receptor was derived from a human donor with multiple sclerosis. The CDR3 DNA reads TGTGCCAGCAGCCAAGAACGGACGAGCAGGGGGAAGAACACCGGGGAGCTGTTTTTT. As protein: CASSQERTSRGKNTGELFF.